These T cell receptor beta chains were read from a single sample in a study of blood T cell repertoires in COVID-19. Sequencing used immunoSEQ multiplex PCR; TCRdb keeps in-frame clones, though not all of them. The data contain about 200,000 clones, about nine tenths of them singletons. Sample: peripheral blood. These receptors all stem from a man younger than 35 with active or convalescent COVID-19. CDR3s leave out the opening cysteine and the closing phenylalanine or tryptophan. The order of the fields is V gene, J gene, CDR3 protein.

>TRBV29-1|TRBJ2-7
SVERTGQGGEQY
>TRBV6-5|TRBJ2-1
ASSYRDRVF
>TRBV10-3|TRBJ1-5
AISEDRGPNQPQH
>TRBV27|TRBJ2-5
ASSSLAGVGQETQY
>TRBV5-1|TRBJ1-1
ASSLGVVVSTEAF
>TRBV25-1|TRBJ1-4
ASRPGQLNVGEKLF
>TRBV27|TRBJ1-1
ASSSPRGKMNTEAF
>TRBV5-3|TRBJ1-4
ARSSSRDSCHDYTNEKLF
>TRBV7-9|TRBJ2-2
ASRTGTSTGELF
>TRBV15|TRBJ2-1
ATSREQGNEQF
>TRBV11-3|TRBJ2-5
ASSPRTSGASQETQY
>TRBV7-2|TRBJ2-7
ASSPLPGYEQY
>TRBV5-5|TRBJ2-3
ASSPFPERGTQY
>TRBV5-1|TRBJ2-5
ASSLDRKETQY
>TRBV30|TRBJ2-1
AWNFGTSGPNEQF
>TRBV30|TRBJ2-7
AWNERTSYEQY
>TRBV27|TRBJ1-6
ASSSQGQALH
>TRBV5-1|TRBJ2-7
ASNPGQGFNEQY
>TRBV12-5|TRBJ2-2
ASGLVGKGASATGELF
>TRBV27|TRBJ1-2
ASSSGTGVDGYT
>TRBV27|TRBJ1-3
ASSSNTGSGNTIY
>TRBV3-1/TRBV3-2|TRBJ2-1
ASSQDGAPGAAYNEQF
>TRBV6-6|TRBJ1-1
ASSRSAGAEAF
>TRBV3-1/TRBV3-2|TRBJ1-2
ASSQPGQDRGYT
>TRBV6-5|TRBJ2-5
ASSYSTEWRETQY
>TRBV25-1|TRBJ1-1
ASATGYRTEAF
>TRBV5-4|TRBJ2-1
ASSSYRSNEQF
>TRBV28|TRBJ1-2
ASSLGTVINYGYT
>TRBV5-1|TRBJ1-4
ASRLGPTNEKLF
>TRBV5-1|TRBJ1-2
ASSTEGFSNNYGYT
>TRBV2|TRBJ2-1
ASSGAVSYNEQF
>TRBV3-1/TRBV3-2|TRBJ1-1
ASSGGWNTEAF
>TRBV6-4|TRBJ1-3
ASVIAGPGNTIY
>TRBV19|TRBJ2-1
ASNGLGDEQF
>TRBV11-2|TRBJ2-7
ASSFTGTYYEQY
>TRBV29-1|TRBJ2-5
SVDAWGLETQY
>TRBV10-3|TRBJ1-1
AISGTGGSNTEAF
>TRBV12-5|TRBJ2-3
ASGPNQRSTDTQY
>TRBV3-1/TRBV3-2|TRBJ2-5
ASSRTVETQY
>TRBV28|TRBJ2-1
ASRASGYNEQF
>TRBV2|TRBJ2-7
ASSEDTGKGEQY
>TRBV7-9|TRBJ1-1
ASSPKRQGMNTEAF
>TRBV27|TRBJ2-7
ASSLGPSYEQY
>TRBV6-1|TRBJ1-2
ASRTQGRPYGYT
>TRBV2|TRBJ1-5
ASSGVGAGAQPQH
>TRBV27|TRBJ2-1
ASSLYTRHEQF
>TRBV12-3/TRBV12-4|TRBJ1-2
ASSTTGGWGYT
>TRBV4-1|TRBJ1-2
ASSQGQGANYGYT